This entry features one TCR beta chain sequence. The target antigen is unknown. This entry is derived from a study of cytomegalovirus exposure and HLA in healthy donors. Findings and limits, study-wide: A missense variant in DCLRE1C was later tied to TCR beta V- and J-gene trimming. Sequences of the TCR beta chain were said to predict the HLA-A and HLA-B alleles of most subjects accurately.

The CDR3 covers 17 residues. PCR employed 60 Vbeta and 13 Jbeta primers. Profiled with immunoSEQ multiplex PCR; TCRdb holds only in-frame clones, not every one. The table lists some 130,000 clones, roughly four fifths of them singletons. The sequence was collected from a male donor in good health and CMV-seronegative. The chain has TRBV12-1 and TRBJ1-2. TRBV12-1 is flagged as a pseudogene. The source material was PBMCs. The CDR3 DNA reads as TGTGCCAGCAGCTCCAGCAGAGGTCTTATGAAGTTCTGGGGCTACACCTTC. Translated, it gives CASSSSRGLMKFWGYTF.